This T cell receptor beta chain came from a study of shared clonotypes between healthy human individuals. In the study overall: Each donor had three CD4 naive, three CD4 memory, two CD8 naive and one CD8 memory plate.

Study-wide findings and caveats: Clonotype sharing among the donors was expected to vary with sequencing depth.

CDR3 length: 15 amino acids. V dropped 4 bases and J dropped 4; count of bases not matched to a gene: 5. Germline V CDR1 and CDR2: MNHEY, SVGAGI. Comment on this clone: Its matching antigen is unknown. Distinct nucleotide sequences in the sample also encode this CDR3.

Measured with immunoSEQ multiplex PCR; TCRdb has only the in-frame clones, and not every one. The table has a few million clones, about 90% seen once. The origin of this receptor is a young man in good health. Some clones in this sample may be carry-over from other donors' samples. The V gene is TRBV6-5, the J gene TRBJ2-7; TRBD1 agrees at 12 bases. Sequencing was performed on naive CD4+ T cells from PBMCs. The subset denotes: CD45RA+ positively selected. The CDR3, as DNA: TGTGCCAGCAGTTCTCCGGGACAGGGGGCGTACGAGCAGTACTTC. Translating gives CASSSPGQGAYEQYF.